The 29 T cell receptor beta chains in this list originate from one sample, sequenced in a study of metastatic and nonmetastatic thyroid tumors. No treatment of any kind had been given to any patient before thyroid surgery. From the PCR reads, TCRdb re-called clones with MiXCR. The sample consists of 40,000 or so clones, around an eighth of them appearing once. Input material: blood. These receptors originate from a female donor with papillary thyroid cancer or a benign thyroid nodule (not recorded which). Some clones in this sample may be carry-over from other donors' samples.

There are many counts of this clone. The rearrangement links TRBV6-5 to TRBJ1-1, with D perhaps TRBD1 (6 bases). From germline, CDR1 is MNHEY and CDR2 SVGAGI. V was clipped by 0 bases and J by 3 bases, with 8 bases between them. The CDR3 length is 14 residues. The CDR3 sequence is CASSYSRGDTEAFF. The DNA of the CDR3 is TGTGCCAGCAGTTACTCGAGGGGGGACACTGAAGCTTTCTTT.

This sequence joins TRBV27 and TRBJ1-6, with a possible D match to TRBD1 (5 bases). Germline CDR1 and CDR2: MNHEY and SMNVEV (reference sequence). The CDR3 loop spans 17 amino acids. V was clipped by 3 bases and J by 7 bases, with 19 bases between them. The CDR3 loop reads CASSFSTPRQTNSPLHF. The CDR3 region has the DNA TGTGCCAGCAGTTTTTCTACCCCGAGACAGACGAATTCACCCCTCCACTTT.

This clone showed up many times. In nucleotides, the CDR3 is TGTGCCAGCAGTTTCCTCGGACGGGGGAGCACAGATACGCAGTATTTT. Translated: CASSFLGRGSTDTQYF. The chain uses TRBV28 and TRBJ2-3; D perhaps matches TRBD2 (6 bases). CDR3 length equals 16 residues. Germline V CDR1 and CDR2: MDHEN, SYDVKM. Trimming removed 3 bases at V and 0 bases at J, with 13 bases between.

This clone has at least ten counts. This chain joins TRBV27 and TRBJ2-1; tentatively, D is TRBD2 (6 bases). Trimming pared 8 bases from V and 2 bases from J, leaving 13 bases between. The CDR3 runs 14 residues. CDR1 is MNHEY, CDR2 SMNVEV, per germline (reference sequence). CDR3 sequence: CASLGGGAYNEQFF. Written as DNA, the CDR3 is TGTGCCAGCTTGGGCGGAGGGGCCTACAATGAGCAGTTCTTC.

The table lists this clone with many counts. This sequence joins TRBV5-1 and TRBJ2-5; 11 nucleotides line up with TRBD2. CDR1 is SGHRS, CDR2 YFSETQ, per germline. This CDR3 spans 16 amino acids. Unmatched junction bases numbered 13, after V lost 7 bases and J lost 5 bases. CDR3 coding DNA: TGCGCCAGCGTCCTAGCGGGGGGACTCCTCGGGGAGACCCAGTACTTC. Translated: CASVLAGGLLGETQYF.

This clone was picked up many times. The rearrangement links TRBV5-1 to TRBJ2-7, with 9 bases matching TRBD2. CDR3 size: 15 residues. The germline CDR1 and CDR2 sequences are SGHRS and YFSETQ. Trimming at V came to 0 bases and at J to 6 bases, leaving 7 bases not matched to a gene. CDR3 DNA: TGCGCCAGCAGCTTGGAATTAGCGGGAGTCTCCGAGCAGTACTTC. Translating it yields CASSLELAGVSEQYF.

This clone was counted many times. The chain links TRBV28 to TRBJ2-7, with D tentatively TRBD1 (5 bases). The CDR3 loop spans 12 amino acids. Trimming took off 6 bases at V and 2 bases at J, with 8 bases between the two ends. The germline gives CDR1 MDHEN, CDR2 SYDVKM. The CDR3 spells CASRGPTYEQYF. The DNA of the CDR3 is TGTGCCAGCAGGGGGCCCACCTACGAGCAGTACTTC. Together with reference TRBV28 and TRBJ2-7, the CDR3 gives the full variable domain: DVKVTQSSRYLVKRTGEKVFLECVQDMDHENMFWYRQDPGLGLRLIYFSYDVKMKEKGDIPEGYSVSREKKERFSLILESASTNQTSMYLCASRGPTYEQYFGPGTRLTVT.

Comments on this clone: A clone one base away is much larger, so this may be a read error. V is TRBV27 and J is TRBJ2-7; 7 bases agree with TRBD2. The germline CDR1 and CDR2 sequences are MNHEY and SMNVEV (reference sequence). The V segment lost 6 bases and the J segment 0 bases; nucleotides outside the gene matches: 11. The CDR3 is made up of 16 amino acids. The DNA for the CDR3 is TGTGCCAGCAGCCCGGACGGGAGCGGGGCCTCCTACGAGCAGTACTTC. Translated, it gives CASSPDGSGASYEQYF.

This clone was counted between two and nine times. This sequence joins TRBV28 and TRBJ1-2; D unresolved. This CDR3 has 13 residues. Trimming removed 2 bases at V and 7 bases at J, with 11 bases between. CDR1 and CDR2 from the germline V gene are MDHEN and SYDVKM. CDR3 loop: CASSLTGCSGYTF. CDR3 DNA sequence: TGTGCCAGCAGTTTAACCGGTTGCAGTGGCTACACCTTC.

This clone has ten or more counts. This chain links TRBV6-5 with TRBJ2-3, with 13 bases matching TRBD2. V was pared by 5 bases and J by 7 bases, with 15 bases of the junction left unmatched. The CDR3 contains 18 residues. Germline assignment: CDR1 MNHEY and CDR2 SVGAGI. CDR3 residues: CASSLRDGGTSGKHTQYF. The DNA of the CDR3 is TGTGCCAGCAGTCTCCGGGACGGAGGGACTAGCGGGAAACATACGCAGTATTTT.

This clone is labeled as medium-sized (0.01 to 0.1%). The genes are TRBV28 and TRBJ1-2, with 10 bases lining up with TRBD1. This CDR3 contains 16 residues. Germline assignment: CDR1 MDHEN and CDR2 SYDVKM. The V gene end was trimmed by 3 bases and the J gene end by 8 bases; junction bases not matched to a gene: 12. The CDR3 DNA reads TGTGCCAGCAGTTTGGCCAATCCGGGACAGGGGCAGGGCTACACCTTC. As protein: CASSLANPGQGQGYTF.

The chain couples TRBV27 to TRBJ2-7; 7 bases are a match to TRBD2. Germline assignment: CDR1 MNHEY and CDR2 SMNVEV (reference sequence). The CDR3 spans 13 residues. Losses at the gene ends were 4 bases for V and 6 bases for J; bases not matched to a gene: 6. For the CDR3, the DNA is TGTGCCAGCAGTTGGGCAGGGAGGGGCGAGCAGTACTTC. It yields the protein CASSWAGRGEQYF.

This clone has more than one count but fewer than ten. The chain has TRBV6-1 and TRBJ1-1; 8 bases match TRBD1. Germline values: CDR1 MNHNS, CDR2 SASEGT. V gave up 6 bases and J gave up 4 bases; unmatched junction bases: 4. The CDR3 contains 13 residues. This chain's CDR3 is CASRRTGSTEAFF. CDR3 in DNA: TGTGCCAGCAGACGGACAGGGAGCACTGAAGCTTTCTTT.

This clone was recorded at least ten times. Additional DNA sequences in this sample encode the identical CDR3. The V gene is TRBV29-1, the J gene TRBJ2-5; 11 bases agree with TRBD1. Germline CDR1 and CDR2: SQVTM and ANQGSEA. J was trimmed by 5 bases and V by 7 bases; bases with no gene match: 9. The CDR3 has 14 residues. CDR3 coding DNA: TGCAGCGGGGGACAGGGGGACCCCCCGGAGACCCAGTACTTC. Protein: CSGGQGDPPETQYF.

Remarks on this clone: The germline gene is not matched at one end of the junction; a read error may be the cause. V gene TRBV28 combines with J gene TRBJ1-2; 8 bases match TRBD1. This CDR3 region has 16 residues. From germline, CDR1 is MDHEN and CDR2 SYDVKM. CDR3 loop: CSSSLVDRVVGYGYTF. The CDR3 DNA follows: TGTTCCAGCAGTTTGGTGGACAGGGTGGTAGGGTATGGCTACACCTTC.

This clone was recorded at least ten times. This chain joins TRBV7-9 and TRBJ2-7, with 7 bases that match TRBD2. CDR3 length: 14 residues. With 2 bases clipped from V and 2 bases from J, the junction kept 3 bases outside the gene matches. The V gene's germline CDR1 is SEHNR and CDR2 FQNEAQ (reference sequence). CDR3 sequence reads: CASSLTSVAYEQYF. The CDR3 nucleotides are TGTGCCAGCAGCTTAACTAGCGTCGCCTACGAGCAGTACTTC.

This clone was seen only a few times. In DNA form, the CDR3 reads TGCGCCAGCAGCTTGGAGGTCAGCGGGGGTAGGGATACGCAGTATTTT. Its protein is CASSLEVSGGRDTQYF. The rearrangement joins TRBV5-1 to TRBJ2-3, with 8 bases lining up with TRBD2. V gave up 0 bases and J gave up 6 bases; unmatched junction bases: 9. Germline-derived CDR1 and CDR2 are SGHRS and YFSETQ. CDR3 length: 16 residues.

This clone was recorded many times. This chain connects TRBV28 to TRBJ1-3; D is uncertain. Trimming removed 3 bases at V and 4 bases at J, with 4 bases between. Germline V gene lookup returns CDR1 MDHEN and CDR2 SYDVKM. The CDR3 has 12 amino acids. CDR3 bases: TGTGCCAGCAGTTTCTCCGGAAACACCATATATTTT. Protein product: CASSFSGNTIYF. Using reference TRBV28 and TRBJ1-3 for the parts outside the CDR3, the full variable domain is DVKVTQSSRYLVKRTGEKVFLECVQDMDHENMFWYRQDPGLGLRLIYFSYDVKMKEKGDIPEGYSVSREKKERFSLILESASTNQTSMYLCASSFSGNTIYFGEGSWLTVV.

This clone was observed many times. The genes are TRBV19 and TRBJ2-1, with D possibly being TRBD2 (5 bases). CDR3 length: 13 residues. Trimming took off 6 bases at V and 2 bases at J, with 8 bases between the two ends. CDR1 LNHDA and CDR2 SQIVND come from the germline V gene (reference sequence). The CDR3 DNA reads as TGTGCCAGTAGCTTGACTACCTACAATGAGCAGTTCTTC. Encoded protein: CASSLTTYNEQFF. Complete variable domain (other parts from reference TRBV19 and TRBJ2-1): DGGITQSPKYLFRKEGQNVTLSCEQNLNHDAMYWYRQDPGQGLRLIYYSQIVNDFQKGDIAEGYSVSREKKESFPLTVTSAQKNPTAFYLCASSLTTYNEQFFGPGTRLTVL.

The V gene is TRBV18, the J gene TRBJ1-3; TRBD1 matches at 8 bases. The CDR3 loop spans 16 amino acids. Germline CDR1 and CDR2: KGHSH and LQKENI. V lost 1 base, J lost 0 bases, and 2 bases stayed unmatched. The CDR3 loop reads CASSPLQGGSGNTIYF. The CDR3 DNA reads TGTGCCAGCTCACCACTACAGGGGGGCTCTGGAAACACCATATATTTT.

This clone was detected only a few times. This may be a read error: a much more frequent sequence differs by one nucleotide. This same CDR3 is encoded by further DNA sequences in the sample. The chain uses TRBV7-2 and TRBJ2-1; perhaps TRBD1 as D (6 bases). CDR3 length equals 13 residues. Germline values: CDR1 SGHTA, CDR2 FQGNSA. CDR3 sequence: CASSLGLGGEQFF. CDR3 in DNA: TGTGCCAGTAGCTTAGGCCTAGGGGGTGAGCAGTTCTTC.

The sample holds many counts of this clone. The chain couples TRBV5-1 to TRBJ2-2, with 14 bases lining up with TRBD2. The germline CDR1 and CDR2 sequences are SGHRS and YFSETQ. The CDR3 is 16 residues long. V was pared by 4 bases and J by 3 bases, with 2 bases of the junction left unmatched. CDR3 bases: TGCGCCAGCAGCCAGGGACTAGCGGGAGACACCGGGGAGCTGTTTTTT. It yields the protein CASSQGLAGDTGELFF.

This clone was observed at least ten times. This chain connects TRBV12-5 to TRBJ2-1; D gene ambiguous. This CDR3 has 18 amino acids. V was cut by 0 bases and J by 2 bases, with 17 bases left in between. Germline values: CDR1 LGHNT, CDR2 FRNRAP. This CDR3 is CASGLVVSPYTPYNEQFF. CDR3 nucleotide sequence: TGTGCTAGTGGTTTGGTAGTTAGTCCGTATACCCCCTACAATGAGCAGTTCTTC.

In its sample, this clone was seen many times. The gene calls are TRBV20-1 and TRBJ2-7, with D perhaps matching TRBD2 (5 bases). V was cut by 3 bases and J by 0 bases, with 9 bases left in between. There are 13 residues in the CDR3. CDR1 and CDR2 (germline): DFQATT, SNEGSKA (reference sequence). The CDR3 reads CSARRRLSYEQYF. The DNA for the CDR3 is TGCAGTGCTAGGAGGAGGCTCTCCTACGAGCAGTACTTC.

This clone was recorded at least ten times. The J gene is TRBJ1-4, the V gene TRBV28; no definite D call. Trimming removed 4 bases at V and 8 bases at J, with 14 bases between. The CDR3 has 14 residues. The V gene's germline CDR1 is MDHEN and CDR2 SYDVKM. CDR3 sequence: CASSSSAYSEKLFF. DNA for the CDR3: TGTGCCAGCAGTTCTTCAGCCTACTCAGAAAAACTGTTTTTT.

This clone was found many times. The chain combines TRBV7-3 with TRBJ2-1, with D possibly being TRBD1 (6 bases). This CDR3 is built from 15 residues. Germline CDR1 is SGHTA and CDR2 is FQGTGA. The V and J ends lost 1 base and 5 bases respectively, with 12 bases between them. The CDR3 coding sequence is TGTGCCAGCAGCTTAATACAGGGAGCGGACAATGAGCAGTTCTTC. Translation gives CASSLIQGADNEQFF.

This clone was observed a handful of times. The CDR3 end shows no conserved phenylalanine or tryptophan, and so a read error is likely. V is TRBV28 and J is TRBJ2-7; tentative D call: TRBD1 (6 bases). The CDR3 is made up of 13 amino acids. CDR1 and CDR2 from the germline V gene are MDHEN and SYDVKM. V lost 10 bases and J 2 bases, leaving 15 bases between the germline ends. CDR3 loop: CAIYGQTPYEQYL. The DNA of the CDR3 is TGTGCCATTTACGGACAGACTCCCTACGAGCAGTACCTC.

This clone was seen many times. The chain employs TRBV11-2 and TRBJ1-5; no definite D call. Germline CDR1 SGHAT, CDR2 FQNNGV. This CDR3 is 14 amino acids long. V shed 4 bases and J shed 2 bases, with 9 bases lying between them. CDR3: CASSSEGRNQPQHF. In nucleotides, the CDR3 is TGTGCCAGCAGCTCAGAGGGTCGCAATCAGCCCCAGCATTTT.

This clone has ten or more counts. A read error may explain this, as a much larger clone is one base away. This sequence joins TRBV12-3 or TRBV12-4 and TRBJ2-5, with a possible D match to TRBD2 (5 bases). Trimming removed 2 bases at V and 9 bases at J, with 10 bases between. This CDR3 contains 12 residues. CDR3 bases: TGTGCCAGCAGTTTATATGAGGAGGCCCAGTACTTC. Translated: CASSLYEEAQYF.